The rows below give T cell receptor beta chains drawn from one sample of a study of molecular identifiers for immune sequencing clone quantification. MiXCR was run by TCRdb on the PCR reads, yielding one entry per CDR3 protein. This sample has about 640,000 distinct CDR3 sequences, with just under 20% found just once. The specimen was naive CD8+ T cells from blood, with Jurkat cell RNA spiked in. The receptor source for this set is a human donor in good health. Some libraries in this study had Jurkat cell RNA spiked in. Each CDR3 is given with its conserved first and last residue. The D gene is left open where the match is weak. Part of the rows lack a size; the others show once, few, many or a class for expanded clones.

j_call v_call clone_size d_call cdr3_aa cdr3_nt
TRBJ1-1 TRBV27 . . CAAGIPEAFF TGTGCCGCAGGGATCCCTGAAGCTTTCTTT
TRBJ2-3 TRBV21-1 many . CASSGLRGALDTQYF TGTGCCAGCAGCGGACTGAGGGGGGCCTTAGATACGCAGTATTTT
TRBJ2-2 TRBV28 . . CASSFWGANTGELFF TGTGCCAGCAGTTTTTGGGGGGCGAACACCGGGGAGCTGTTTTTT
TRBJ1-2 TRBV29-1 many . CSVEDRTVVRGYTF TGCAGCGTTGAAGACCGGACAGTTGTTAGGGGCTACACCTTC
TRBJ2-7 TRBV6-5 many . CASSSQGHSYEQYF TGTGCCAGCAGTTCCCAGGGGCACTCCTACGAGCAGTACTTC
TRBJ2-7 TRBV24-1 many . CATSGRQYEQYF TGTGCCACCAGTGGTAGGCAGTACGAGCAGTACTTC
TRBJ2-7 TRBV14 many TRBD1 CASSQGPGQLYEQYF TGTGCCAGCAGCCAAGGGCCGGGACAGCTCTACGAGCAGTACTTC
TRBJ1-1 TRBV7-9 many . CASSFQVFPEAFF TGTGCCAGCAGCTTCCAGGTTTTTCCTGAAGCTTTCTTT
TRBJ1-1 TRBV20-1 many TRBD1 CSARPLLTGAGTEAFF TGCAGTGCTAGACCCCTACTGACAGGGGCAGGTACTGAAGCTTTCTTT
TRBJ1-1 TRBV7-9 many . CASSFVVGVMDTEAFF TGTGCCAGCAGCTTCGTCGTGGGTGTTATGGACACTGAAGCTTTCTTT